Listed below are T cell receptor beta chains from one sample, sequenced in a study of radiotherapy plus CTLA-4 blockade in lung cancer. Sequencing used immunoSEQ multiplex PCR; TCRdb keeps in-frame clones, though not all of them. This table holds about 88,000 clones, about 78% found once. Material: peripheral blood, obtained from a patient treated with radiotherapy plus ipilimumab. These receptors came from a human donor with non-small cell lung cancer that progressed on radiotherapy plus ipilimumab. Both conserved end residues are trimmed from each CDR3.

v_gene,len,j_gene,CDR3aa
TRBV11-3,15,TRBJ2-1,ASSLGSGTGGYNEQF
TRBV27,14,TRBJ1-3,ASLPIPGAPGNTIY
TRBV18,14,TRBJ2-5,ASSPWADRGAETQY
TRBV19,12,TRBJ1-5,ASSGTTGDQPQH
TRBV18,16,TRBJ2-3,ASSPLAGGPGSTDTQY
TRBV5-5,13,TRBJ1-4,ASSSLPDRDEKLF
TRBV5-1,13,TRBJ2-7,ASSLALGGLGEQY
TRBV7-6,11,TRBJ2-2,ASSLAGGGELF
TRBV5-1,13,TRBJ2-7,ASSLVLAGGYEQY
TRBV6-5,12,TRBJ1-1,ASSYVGGGTEAF
TRBV6-6,14,TRBJ1-6,ASSYSHRVDNSPLH
TRBV5-1,15,TRBJ2-1,ASSPRGTGGSYNEQF
TRBV10-3,13,TRBJ2-5,AIADRGQGVETQY
TRBV9,15,TRBJ2-2,ASSGQETNGGTGELF
TRBV5-6,13,TRBJ1-2,ASSLVSRDGYGYT
TRBV10-3,12,TRBJ1-2,AISGTGRLYGYT
TRBV4-2,14,TRBJ2-1,ASSQDRDRGPGEQF
TRBV30,12,TRBJ1-1,AWSRGTTNTEAF
TRBV2,11,TRBJ2-5,ASIEEGLETQY
TRBV5-1,15,.,ASSVLAGGSSSYEQY
TRBV7-8,20,TRBJ1-2,ASSSQWGRGLYPPITNYGYT
TRBV5-1,14,TRBJ2-5,ASSLTGQGSWETQY
TRBV13,12,TRBJ2-3,ASSPLAGGDTQY
TRBV6-1,11,TRBJ1-5,ASSEEGYQPQH
TRBV12-2,14,TRBJ1-1,ASRLCVGHLNTEAF
TRBV18,14,TRBJ2-1,ASSPPPTGGGNEQF
TRBV28,12,TRBJ1-5,ASSFPRLNQPQH
TRBV11-2,13,TRBJ2-5,ASSLTHDSQETQY
TRBV19,12,TRBJ1-5,ASARQGLDQPQH
TRBV7-3,13,TRBJ2-1,ASSPAGGIFGEQF
TRBV18,12,TRBJ2-4,ASSPPGSKNIQY
TRBV19,11,TRBJ2-5,ASSQQGGETQY
TRBV6-5,12,TRBJ1-1,ASSQAGWNTEAF
TRBV6-1,11,TRBJ1-2,ASSEGGSHGYT
TRBV9,13,TRBJ2-1,ASSPNQGSVNEQF
TRBV7-6,10,TRBJ2-7,ASSGASYEQY
TRBV7-8,16,TRBJ2-3,ASSLVTRGVWGTDTQY
TRBV29-1,14,TRBJ1-2,SADPTGPLFNYGYT
TRBV5-6,13,TRBJ2-7,ASSLEGELVREQY
TRBV10-3,13,TRBJ2-7,AISEAGQGAYEQY
TRBV7-2,13,TRBJ1-6,ASSLVAGPNSPLH
TRBV5-6,12,TRBJ2-6,ASSPPSGANVLT
TRBV9,13,TRBJ1-2,ASSVEGGADYGYT
TRBV7-9,9,TRBJ1-4,ASKRAEKLF
TRBV6-5,13,TRBJ2-7,ASRPVAGASYEQY
TRBV7-2,11,TRBJ2-7,ASSRTRGYEQY
TRBV6-1,11,TRBJ2-1,ASRPAGGNEQF
TRBV19,11,TRBJ2-2,ASSYRETGELF
TRBV11-2,13,TRBJ2-7,ASSPLLGRDYEQY